This is a list of T cell receptor beta chains from one sample in a study of T cells expressing NK-cell markers. One entry per CDR3 protein, without DNA, is what TCRdb gives after re-calling the 5' RACE reads. Seen in this sample are about 370,000 distinct CDR3 sequences; the ten most common clones hold around 11%. Sequences were obtained from blood T cells: a sorted CD56 or NKG2C T cell subset, CD4+ or CD8+ T cells, or bulk PBMC T cells (not recorded which). These receptors all stem from a woman between 50 and 59 years old in good health. Both conserved end residues are part of each CDR3.

J gene,CDR3 length,V gene,CDR3 protein
TRBJ2-5,14,TRBV25-1,CASRGQGARQTQYF
TRBJ2-3,17,TRBV5-1,CASSLFFRGVGTDTQYF
TRBJ2-7,11,TRBV24-1,CATSEDYEQYF
TRBJ1-4,13,TRBV30,CAWSRTGHPKLFF
TRBJ2-7,14,TRBV6-5,CASSYKRDFSEQYF
TRBJ2-2,14,TRBV10-3,CAISGATNTGELFF
TRBJ1-2,15,TRBV5-1,CASSDTGGRDHGYTF
TRBJ2-1,14,TRBV4-1,CASSPPGQSNEQFF
TRBJ2-4,15,TRBV2,CASRGEGVGKNIQYF
TRBJ1-2,17,TRBV10-2,CASSEPGTDLTLYGYTF
TRBJ2-5,16,TRBV9,CASSGGVGGSGETQYF
TRBJ1-1,16,TRBV18,CASSPEGPIQNTEAFF